This T cell receptor beta chain was recovered during a study of blood T cells in healthy people across ages. General study points: The unknown donor CMV status may have confounded expanded clonotype changes. There were more naive CD4+ cells and higher diversity in long-lived donors than in aged donors.

Donors ranged from 6 to 90 years old and were healthy Caucasians in Russia. CDR3 length equals 13 residues. Germline values: CDR1 MDHEN, CDR2 SYDVKM. Deletions cut 8 bases from V and 4 bases from J, with 13 bases between. A sample-barcoded 5' primer and a J-beta primer mix were used in a second PCR of roughly 6 to 11 cycles. TCRdb itself ran the 5' RACE reads through MiXCR, one entry per CDR3 protein. The sample lists approximately 1.5 million distinct CDR3 sequences, approximately 42% occurring once. Concerning this clonotype: As yet, its antigen is unknown.

The specimen sequenced was blood. This sequence joins TRBV28 and TRBJ2-3; D remains ambiguous. The receptor was isolated from a woman aged 18-29 years in good health. CDR3 DNA sequence: TGTGCCAGCGGGTTGAGTGCCCCAGATACGCAGTATTTT. Its translation: CASGLSAPDTQYF.